Listed below are T cell receptor beta chains from one sample, sequenced in a study of blood T cell repertoires in COVID-19. Sequencing used immunoSEQ multiplex PCR; TCRdb keeps in-frame clones, though not all of them. Of 150,000 to 200,000 clones in the sample, roughly 94% were seen once. Input material: peripheral blood. These receptors came from a young man with COVID-19, enrolled during active disease. CDR3s include the opening cysteine and the closing phenylalanine or tryptophan. D genes are given only for firm matches. For some rows the clone size is stated as once, few or many, or as a class when expanded; others skip it.

NA | TRBJ1-2 | NA | TRBV7-9 | CASSLPRQDYGYTF | TGTGCCAGCAGCTTACCCCGGCAGGACTATGGCTACACCTTC
NA | TRBJ1-1 | TRBD1 | TRBV4-1 | CASSQAVGQGRTEAFF | TGCGCCAGCAGCCAGGCGGTGGGACAGGGACGGACTGAAGCTTTCTTT
once | TRBJ1-2 | NA | TRBV3-1/TRBV3-2 | CASSWDTDGYTF | TGTGCCAGCAGCTGGGACACTGATGGCTACACCTTC
once | TRBJ2-7 | NA | TRBV29-1 | CSVEDQDSSYEQYF | TGCAGCGTTGAAGATCAGGACAGCTCCTACGAGCAGTACTTC
NA | TRBJ1-1 | NA | TRBV6-5 | CASRLAMNTEAFF | TGTGCCAGCAGACTAGCCATGAACACTGAAGCTTTCTTT
NA | TRBJ1-2 | TRBD1 | TRBV5-4 | CASSPGGGYGYTF | TGTGCCAGCAGCCCAGGGGGCGGCTATGGCTACACCTTC
NA | TRBJ1-5 | NA | TRBV2 | CASSSPPGRNQPQHF | TGTGCCAGCAGTTCCCCCCCAGGCCGCAATCAGCCCCAGCATTTT
NA | TRBJ1-3 | NA | TRBV6-5 | CASSSGNSGNTIYF | TGTGCCAGCTCTTCCGGGAACTCTGGAAACACCATATATTTT
NA | TRBJ1-1 | TRBD1 | TRBV6-5 | CASIPGQGAGEAFF | TGTGCCAGCATTCCGGGACAGGGGGCGGGTGAAGCTTTCTTT
NA | TRBJ1-5 | TRBD1 | TRBV27 | CASSHGTGYNQPQHF | TGTGCCAGCAGCCACGGGACAGGATACAATCAGCCCCAGCATTTT
NA | TRBJ1-4 | TRBD1 | TRBV10-3 | CAISAMTGGNEKLFF | TGTGCCATCAGTGCGATGACAGGGGGCAATGAAAAACTGTTTTTT
NA | TRBJ1-6 | TRBD1 | TRBV9 | CASSVRGQANSPLHF | TGTGCCAGCAGCGTTAGGGGACAGGCCAATTCACCCCTCCACTTT
NA | TRBJ1-2 | NA | TRBV3-1/TRBV3-2 | CASSQVSGNGYTF | TGTGCCAGCAGCCAAGTCTCCGGGAATGGCTACACCTTC
NA | TRBJ1-3 | NA | TRBV7-9 | CASSLTAGNTIYF | TGTGCCAGCAGCTTGACAGCTGGAAACACCATATATTTT
once | TRBJ2-5 | NA | TRBV3-1/TRBV3-2 | CASGPGGGETQYF | TGTGCCAGCGGGCCCGGGGGTGGAGAGACCCAGTACTTC
NA | TRBJ2-4 | NA | TRBV7-2 | CASSFVSGKNIQYF | TGTGCCAGCAGCTTCGTTTCCGGGAAAAACATTCAGTACTTC
NA | TRBJ2-7 | NA | TRBV21-1 | CASSKRDRKNYEQYF | TGTGCCAGCAGTAAACGGGACAGAAAAAACTACGAGCAGTACTTC
NA | TRBJ2-2 | NA | TRBV30 | CAWRRQGNTGELFF | TGTGCCTGGAGACGGCAGGGAAACACCGGGGAGCTGTTTTTT
NA | TRBJ1-1 | NA | TRBV5-1 | CASSLIPGREAEAFF | TGCGCCAGCAGCTTGATTCCAGGGAGGGAGGCTGAAGCTTTCTTT
NA | TRBJ1-3 | TRBD1 | TRBV6-1 | CASSANRGLHNLPGNTIYF | TGTGCCAGCAGTGCAAACAGGGGCCTCCACAATCTACCTGGAAACACCATATATTTT
NA | TRBJ2-2 | NA | TRBV5-4 | CASSLDPGYTGELFF | TGTGCCAGCAGCTTGGATCCGGGGTACACCGGGGAGCTGTTTTTT
NA | TRBJ1-2 | NA | TRBV5-4 | CASSLVGQHAVFNNF | TGTGCCAGCAGCTTGGTTGGCCAACATGCGGTCTTTAACAACTTC
NA | TRBJ1-6 | NA | TRBV6-1 | CASSEVLVAGVNSPLHF | TGTGCCAGCAGTGAAGTGCTTGTTGCAGGGGTGAATTCACCCCTCCACTTT
NA | TRBJ1-1 | NA | TRBV19 | CASSMNMNTEAFF | TGTGCCAGTAGTATGAACATGAACACTGAAGCTTTCTTT
NA | TRBJ2-3 | TRBD2 | TRBV11-2 | CASSLRVAGDTDTQYF | TGTGCCAGCAGCTTAAGAGTAGCGGGGGATACAGATACGCAGTATTTT
NA | TRBJ1-3 | NA | TRBV19 | CASSLTRSSGNTIYF | TGTGCCAGTAGTTTAACACGGAGCTCTGGAAACACCATATATTTT
NA | TRBJ1-6 | NA | TRBV6-4 | CASSETGSNSPLHF | TGTGCCAGCAGTGAAACAGGTAGTAATTCACCCCTCCACTTT
NA | TRBJ1-1 | NA | TRBV6-5 | CASSYGSNTEAFF | TGTGCCAGCAGTTACGGGAGCAACACTGAAGCTTTCTTT
NA | TRBJ2-3 | TRBD2 | TRBV6-6 | CASSPPLLAGGHTDTQYF | TGTGCCAGCAGTCCACCCTTACTAGCGGGGGGCCACACAGATACGCAGTATTTT
NA | TRBJ1-1 | TRBD1 | TRBV18 | CASSPETGGMSAFF | TGTGCCAGCTCACCAGAGACAGGGGGGATGTCAGCTTTCTTT
NA | TRBJ1-1 | TRBD1 | TRBV28 | CASRWDRGGTEAFF | TGTGCCAGCAGATGGGACAGGGGCGGGACTGAAGCTTTCTTT
NA | TRBJ2-7 | TRBD1 | TRBV6-5 | CASRSDRGPPYEQYF | TGTGCCAGCAGATCAGACAGGGGACCCCCCTACGAGCAGTACTTC
NA | TRBJ1-4 | NA | TRBV4-1 | CASSQDPDEILDEKLFF | TGCGCCAGCAGCCAAGACCCGGATGAGATCCTAGATGAAAAACTGTTTTTT
NA | TRBJ2-5 | TRBD1 | TRBV7-9 | CASSLNGGQGETQYF | TGTGCCAGCAGCTTAAATGGTGGACAGGGCGAGACCCAGTACTTC
NA | TRBJ2-7 | TRBD1 | TRBV5-6 | CASSFGDSYEQYF | TGTGCCAGCAGCTTTGGGGACAGCTACGAGCAGTACTTC
NA | TRBJ2-1 | TRBD2 | TRBV5-1 | CASSYDVSGGENEQFF | TGCGCCAGCAGCTACGATGTTAGCGGGGGCGAAAATGAGCAGTTCTTC
NA | TRBJ1-2 | TRBD1 | TRBV19 | CASSSDRGHGYTF | TGTGCCAGTAGTTCAGACAGGGGCCATGGCTACACCTTC
NA | TRBJ1-1 | NA | TRBV7-3 | CASSSNLEDTEAFF | TGTGCCAGCAGCTCGAACCTTGAGGACACTGAAGCTTTCTTT
NA | TRBJ2-3 | TRBD1 | TRBV7-9 | CASSLGRDSFTDTQYF | TGTGCCAGCAGCTTAGGACGGGACAGTTTCACAGATACGCAGTATTTT
NA | TRBJ2-1 | TRBD1 | TRBV5-1 | CASSWTGLSYNEQFF | TGCGCCAGCAGCTGGACAGGGCTCTCCTACAATGAGCAGTTCTTC
NA | TRBJ2-1 | NA | TRBV5-1 | CASSFQGFGDNEQFF | TGCGCCAGCAGCTTCCAGGGTTTTGGGGACAATGAGCAGTTCTTC
NA | TRBJ2-1 | TRBD1 | TRBV2 | CASSEPPGQYNEQFF | TGTGCCAGCAGTGAACCCCCGGGACAGTACAATGAGCAGTTCTTC
NA | TRBJ1-4 | NA | TRBV6-5 | CASSSGGVGEKLFF | TGTGCCAGCAGTTCCGGCGGGGTAGGTGAAAAACTGTTTTTT
NA | TRBJ1-1 | TRBD1 | TRBV18 | CASSAYRGSVPEAFF | TGTGCCAGCTCAGCCTACAGGGGTTCTGTACCTGAAGCTTTCTTT
NA | TRBJ2-7 | TRBD1 | TRBV9 | CASSVEDRGHYEQYF | TGTGCCAGCAGCGTAGAAGACAGGGGGCATTACGAGCAGTACTTC
NA | TRBJ1-5 | NA | TRBV12-3/TRBV12-4 | CASSPRGIQPQHF | TGTGCCAGCAGTCCCCGAGGGATTCAGCCCCAGCATTTT